This entry concerns a single T cell receptor beta chain. Its antigen is unidentified. Trimming cost V 1 base and J 7 bases, with 13 bases left between them. Germline V gives CDR1 MDHEN, CDR2 SYDVKM. CDR3 length equals 14 residues. This entry comes from a study of T-cell memory formation after mild COVID-19. Findings and limits, study-wide: CD4/CD8 balance held among clones contracting day 15 to 85, and later expanders leaned CD4+.

The TCR alpha and TCR beta cDNA libraries, bearing sample barcodes and UMIs, were generated by 5'RACE using constant-segment primers. TCRdb used MiXCR to reprocess the 5' RACE reads, holding one entry per CDR3 protein. The sample yields approximately 340,000 distinct CDR3 sequences, approximately 15% seen once. Material: PBMCs or a T cell subset sorted from them (not recorded which). This clonotype originated in a man aged 18 to 35 who had mild COVID-19 (a few samples of this study predate the infection). Cell type and time point are not known. This rearrangement joins TRBV28 to TRBJ1-2; a weak D match, TRBD1 (5 bases). DNA of the CDR3: TGTGCCAGCAGTTTATCCCCAGGGACTTCTGGCTACACCTTC. Protein sequence: CASSLSPGTSGYTF.